A single sample gave rise to the 30 T cell receptor beta chains below, sequenced in a study of T-cell reconstitution after alpha-beta-depleted transplantation in children. A library of TCRbeta sequences, prepared with unique molecular identifiers, was generated. TCRdb reprocessed the PCR reads via MiXCR and lists one record per CDR3 protein. The sample includes more than 400,000 distinct CDR3 sequences, 43% of them seen just once. Sequencing was performed on PBMCs, taken before TCRalphabeta/CD19-depleted stem cell transplant. Every receptor here comes from a girl aged 2 to 10 with aplastic anemia, due to receive a stem cell transplant.

The CDR3 loop is CASSRSNNEQFF. CDR3 DNA sequence: TGTGCCAGCAGCCGTTCAAACAATGAGCAGTTCTTC. This chain joins TRBV3-1 and TRBJ2-1; D unclear. Trimming left V 4 bases short and J 5 bases short, with 6 bases between. Germline CDR1 is LGHDT and CDR2 is YNNKEL (reference sequence). This CDR3 contains 12 residues.

The CDR3 nucleotides are TGTGCCAGCAGCCTAGGTTCGTGTATCTATGGCTACACCTTC. It is translated as CASSLGSCIYGYTF. The V call is TRBV7-2, the J call TRBJ1-2, with D hard to call. The V and J ends lost 5 bases and 4 bases respectively, with 14 bases between them. The CDR3 covers 14 residues. The germline CDR1 and CDR2 sequences are SGHTA and FQGNSA.

This clonotype was detected only a few times. The V call is TRBV4-2, the J call TRBJ2-3, with D unresolved. CDR3 length: 14 amino acids. Trimming shortened V by 4 bases and J by 6 bases, and 14 bases separated the two germline ends. The germline gives CDR1 LGHNA, CDR2 YNFKEQ. CDR3 DNA sequence: TGTGCCAGCAGCCTCGACTTGCTGAGGGATACGCAGTATTTT. This encodes CASSLDLLRDTQYF.

The rearrangement joins TRBV19 to TRBJ2-1; D is unresolved. The CDR3 contains 13 residues. Trimming shortened V by 6 bases and J by 2 bases, and 8 bases separated the two germline ends. Germline-derived CDR1 and CDR2 are LNHDA and SQIVND (reference sequence). DNA for the CDR3: TGTGCCAGTAGCATCGGCCCCTACAATGAGCAGTTCTTC. Its translation is CASSIGPYNEQFF.

The chain uses TRBV28 and TRBJ1-3; D not certain. The CDR3 is made up of 16 amino acids. Germline assignment: CDR1 MDHEN and CDR2 SYDVKM. Trimming took off 4 bases at V and 3 bases at J, with 16 bases between the two ends. In DNA form, the CDR3 reads TGTGCCAGCAGTTCCAACCAAATGGGCTTTGGAAACACCATATATTTT. Translating gives CASSSNQMGFGNTIYF.

This clonotype was picked up a small number of times. V and J are TRBV7-3 and TRBJ1-2, with D possibly being TRBD1 (5 bases). Germline loops: CDR1 SGHTA, CDR2 FQGTGA. The CDR3 consists of 12 residues. The V end lost 8 bases, the J end lost 4 bases, and 11 bases lay between the germline ends. The CDR3 region is CASGQGAYGYTF. CDR3 sequence (DNA): TGTGCCAGCGGGCAGGGCGCCTATGGCTACACCTTC.

This chain links TRBV4-2 with TRBJ2-5, with no clear D. Trimming took off 1 base at V and 2 bases at J, with 2 bases between the two ends. The CDR3 totals 12 residues. Germline CDR1 is LGHNA and CDR2 is YNFKEQ. CDR3: CASSQAQETQYF. CDR3 in DNA: TGTGCCAGCAGCCAAGCTCAAGAGACCCAGTACTTC.

This clonotype was picked up many times. V is TRBV29-1 and J is TRBJ2-3, with 13 bases matching TRBD2. V dropped 6 bases and J dropped 2; count of bases not matched to a gene: 14. The CDR3 consists of 18 residues. In germline, CDR1 is SQVTM, CDR2 ANQGSEA. The CDR3 region is CSVRGLAGDRDLTDTQYF. The CDR3 bases are TGCAGCGTCAGAGGACTAGCGGGAGATCGGGACCTCACAGATACGCAGTATTTT.

The gene calls are TRBV6-5 and TRBJ2-3; no clear D gene. Germline CDR1 reads MNHEY; CDR2 reads SVGAGI. The V end lost 2 bases, the J end lost 3 bases, and 6 bases lay between the germline ends. This CDR3 spans 13 amino acids. CDR3 loop: CASSYQATDTQYF. The CDR3 coding sequence is TGTGCCAGCAGTTACCAAGCTACAGATACGCAGTATTTT.

This clonotype showed up just a few times. The rearrangement links TRBV12-3 or TRBV12-4 to TRBJ2-7; 7 bases are a match to TRBD1. This CDR3 contains 13 residues. With V trimmed by 4 bases and J by 3 bases, 3 bases remained unmatched. The CDR3 nucleotides are TGTGCCAGCAGTTCGGCAGGGGGCTACGAGCAGTACTTC. Residues: CASSSAGGYEQYF.

This clonotype came up once. The chain couples TRBV27 to TRBJ2-2; a possible D gene is TRBD2 (5 bases). The V end was cut by 2 bases, the J end by 6 bases, with 7 bases between. Per germline, CDR1 MNHEY and CDR2 SMNVEV (reference sequence). The CDR3 is 13 amino acids. CDR3: CASSLMRAGELFF. CDR3 sequence (DNA): TGTGCCAGCAGTTTAATGCGGGCCGGGGAGCTGTTTTTT.

This clonotype occurred a few times. The chain joins TRBV6-1 to TRBJ2-3; 10 bases match TRBD2. The ends lost 6 bases at V and 2 bases at J; junction bases unmatched: 14. CDR1 MNHNS and CDR2 SASEGT come from the germline V gene. CDR3 length equals 18 residues. The CDR3 coding sequence is TGTGCCAGCAGCCTTAGCGGGAGGCCGGAAACCCTCACAGATACGCAGTATTTT. Amino acids: CASSLSGRPETLTDTQYF.

The gene calls are TRBV7-3 and TRBJ2-2, with 8 bases lining up with TRBD2. Germline V gene sequence: CDR1 SGHTA, CDR2 FQGTGA. With 4 bases clipped from V and 6 bases from J, the junction kept 4 bases outside the gene matches. The CDR3 is 14 amino acids. CDR3 nucleotide sequence: TGTGCCAGCAGCTCCGGGACTAGTGCCGGGGAGCTGTTTTTT. It codes for CASSSGTSAGELFF.

The sample holds many counts of this clonotype. The chain combines TRBV6-1 with TRBJ1-3; perhaps TRBD1 as D (5 bases). This CDR3 has 14 amino acids. V was clipped by 7 bases and J by 4 bases, with 14 bases between them. Germline CDR1 reads MNHNS; CDR2 reads SASEGT. The CDR3 sequence: CASTYGTGGNTIYF. The DNA of the CDR3 is TGTGCCAGCACCTACGGCACAGGCGGAAACACCATATATTTT.

This clonotype was counted a few times. The chain is built from TRBV20-1 and TRBJ2-3; tentatively, D is TRBD1 or TRBD2 (5 bases each). The CDR3 covers 14 residues. CDR1 and CDR2 from the germline V gene are DFQATT and SNEGSKA (reference sequence). The ends were cut back, 2 bases at V and 6 bases at J, with 15 bases in the middle. The CDR3, as DNA: TGCAGTGCTAGATTACCGGGACCTCGGGATACGCAGTATTTT. Protein sequence: CSARLPGPRDTQYF.

This clonotype turned up a few times. This chain uses TRBV28 with TRBJ2-3; TRBD2 matches at 13 bases. CDR3 length: 16 residues. CDR1 is MDHEN and CDR2 is SYDVKM in the germline V gene. V lost 5 bases, J lost 3 bases, and 5 bases stayed unmatched. The chain's CDR3 is CASSTQLAGGTDTQYF. CDR3 coding DNA: TGTGCCAGCAGTACTCAACTAGCGGGAGGGACAGATACGCAGTATTTT.

This chain joins TRBV5-1 and TRBJ2-1; 7 positions agree with TRBD2. Trimming took 1 base from V and 6 from J; bases not matched to a gene: 4. The germline V gene has CDR1 SGHRS and CDR2 YFSETQ. This CDR3 has 14 residues. The CDR3 reads CASSLSREANEQFF. The CDR3 DNA reads as TGCGCCAGCAGCTTGAGTCGGGAGGCCAATGAGCAGTTCTTC.

The rearrangement links TRBV3-1 to TRBJ2-1; TRBD2 agrees at 10 bases. The CDR3 consists of 16 residues. CDR1 is LGHDT, CDR2 YNNKEL, per germline (reference sequence). The V gene end was trimmed by 5 bases and the J gene end by 6 bases; junction bases not matched to a gene: 10. The CDR3 region is CASSTPRTSGGNEQFF. In nucleotides, the CDR3 is TGTGCCAGCAGCACCCCTCGGACTAGCGGCGGCAATGAGCAGTTCTTC.

V and J are TRBV12-3 or TRBV12-4 and TRBJ2-7; D is undetermined. V lost 3 bases to trimming and J lost 3 bases, with 9 bases between them. The CDR3 totals 13 residues. DNA for the CDR3: TGTGCCAGCAGTTTCCCGGATGTCTACGAGCAGTACTTC. Its translation is CASSFPDVYEQYF.

This rearrangement joins TRBV5-1 to TRBJ1-4; D call uncertain. CDR3 length: 13 amino acids. V gave up 1 base and J gave up 8 bases, with 9 bases separating them. The germline CDR1 and CDR2 sequences are SGHRS and YFSETQ. CDR3 DNA sequence: TGCGCCAGCAGCTTGCTCCTGGAGGAAAAACTGTTTTTT. Translating gives CASSLLLEEKLFF.

For the CDR3, the DNA is TGTGCCAGCAGGCGACTTAATCGGCGTTACGAGCAGTACTTC. As protein: CASRRLNRRYEQYF. The chain uses TRBV6-1 and TRBJ2-7; D is uncertain. The length of the CDR3 is 14 residues. CDR1 is MNHNS, CDR2 SASEGT, per germline. The V end was cut by 6 bases, the J end by 4 bases, with 16 bases between.

J is TRBJ2-7 and V is TRBV3-1; a possible D gene is TRBD2 (6 bases). The V and J ends lost 0 bases and 6 bases respectively, with 15 bases between them. The CDR3 spans 15 residues. Looked up from germline, CDR1 is LGHDT and CDR2 is YNNKEL (reference sequence). DNA of the CDR3: TGTGCCAGCAGCCAAGAATTGAGGAGGGGTGGCGAGCAGTACTTC. Amino acids: CASSQELRRGGEQYF.

V is TRBV29-1 and J is TRBJ2-7, with D maybe TRBD2 (7 bases). CDR1 SQVTM and CDR2 ANQGSEA come from the germline V gene. This CDR3 has 13 amino acids. With 5 bases removed from V and 5 bases from J, the gap between germline ends came to 16 bases. CDR3 DNA sequence: TGCAGCGTTACAGGGAGGGCCCTAAACGAGCAGTACTTC. This encodes CSVTGRALNEQYF.

This chain connects TRBV27 to TRBJ2-7; D unresolved. The germline gives CDR1 MNHEY, CDR2 SMNVEV (reference sequence). There are 11 residues in the CDR3. V shed 8 bases and J shed 6 bases, with 11 bases lying between them. This chain's CDR3 is CASPTLCEQYF. CDR3 coding DNA: TGTGCCAGCCCTACTCTGTGCGAGCAGTACTTC.

J is TRBJ2-1 and V is TRBV7-2, with 7 bases lining up with TRBD2. In germline, CDR1 is SGHTA, CDR2 FQGNSA. This CDR3 is built from 15 residues. J lost 8 bases, V lost 5 bases, and 12 bases had no gene match. The CDR3 region is CASSPLAASLDEQFF. CDR3 coding DNA: TGTGCCAGCAGCCCCCTAGCGGCAAGTTTGGATGAGCAGTTCTTC.

V and J are TRBV9 and TRBJ2-7; D is tentatively TRBD1 or TRBD2 (6 bases each). The length of the CDR3 is 16 residues. Germline lookup yields CDR1 SGDLS and CDR2 YYNGEE. Trimming stripped 0 bases from V and 4 bases from J, with 17 bases between. In DNA form, the CDR3 reads TGTGCCAGCAGCGTAGCTACGGGGTGGGGGGCGTACGAGCAGTACTTC. Residues: CASSVATGWGAYEQYF.

V gene TRBV20-1 combines with J gene TRBJ2-5, with 10 bases lining up with TRBD1. The germline CDR1 and CDR2 sequences are DFQATT and SNEGSKA (reference sequence). The CDR3 runs 17 residues. With V trimmed by 5 bases and J by 0 bases, 12 bases remained unmatched. CDR3 nucleotides: TGCAGTGCTTGGAATGACGGGACAGGGGAATACCAAGAGACCCAGTACTTC. Its protein product is CSAWNDGTGEYQETQYF.

This clonotype came up many times. The chain employs TRBV7-9 and TRBJ2-5; D call uncertain. Per germline, CDR1 SEHNR and CDR2 FQNEAQ (reference sequence). This CDR3 has 14 residues. Deletions cut 5 bases from V and 5 bases from J, with 15 bases between. The DNA for the CDR3 is TGTGCCAGCAGCCCCCAACCAGGAAAGGAGACCCAGTACTTC. Protein: CASSPQPGKETQYF.

V and J are TRBV18 and TRBJ1-1; possibly TRBD1 for D (6 bases). Trimming stripped 4 bases from V and 8 bases from J, with 8 bases between. This CDR3 has 11 residues. Per germline, CDR1 KGHSH and CDR2 LQKENI. In nucleotides, the CDR3 is TGTGCCAGCTCACTAGACAGGGAAGCTTTCTTT. Its protein is CASSLDREAFF.

The J gene is TRBJ1-1, the V gene TRBV30; no reliable D call. CDR1 is GTSNPN, CDR2 SVGIG, per germline (reference sequence). The CDR3 extends over 15 amino acids. Trimming left V 0 bases short and J 3 bases short, with 14 bases between. The CDR3 DNA is TGTGCCTGGAGTGTAAGGACGGACCCTCACACTGAAGCTTTCTTT. Residues: CAWSVRTDPHTEAFF. The full variable domain, rest sourced from reference TRBV30 and TRBJ1-1, is SQTIHQWPATLVQPVGSPLSLECTVEGTSNPNLYWYRQAAGRGLQLLFYSVGIGQISSEVPQNLSASRPQDRQFILSSKKLLLSDSGFYLCAWSVRTDPHTEAFFGQGTRLTVV.